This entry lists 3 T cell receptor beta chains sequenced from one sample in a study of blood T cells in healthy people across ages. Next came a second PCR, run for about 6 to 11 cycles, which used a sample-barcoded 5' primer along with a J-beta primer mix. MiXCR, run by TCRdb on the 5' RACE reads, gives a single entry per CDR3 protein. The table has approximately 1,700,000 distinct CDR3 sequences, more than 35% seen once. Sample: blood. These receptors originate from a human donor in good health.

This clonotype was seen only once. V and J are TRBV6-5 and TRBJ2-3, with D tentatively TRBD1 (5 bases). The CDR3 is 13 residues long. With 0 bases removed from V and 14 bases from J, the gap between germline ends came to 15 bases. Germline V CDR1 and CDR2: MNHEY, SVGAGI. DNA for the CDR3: TGTGCCAGCAGTTACTCCCTGGGGCAGGTGTTGTATTTT. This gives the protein CASSYSLGQVLYF.

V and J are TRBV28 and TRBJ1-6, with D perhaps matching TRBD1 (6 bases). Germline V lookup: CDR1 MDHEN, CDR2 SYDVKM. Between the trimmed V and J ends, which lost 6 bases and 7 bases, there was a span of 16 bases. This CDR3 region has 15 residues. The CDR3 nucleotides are TGTGCCAGCAGGTTTTCCGGACAGTCGAATTCACCCCTCCACTTT. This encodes CASRFSGQSNSPLHF.

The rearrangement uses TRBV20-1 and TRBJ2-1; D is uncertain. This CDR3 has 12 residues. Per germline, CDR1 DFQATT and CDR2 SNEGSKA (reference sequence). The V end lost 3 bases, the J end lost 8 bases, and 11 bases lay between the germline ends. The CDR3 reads CSASRMIHEQFF. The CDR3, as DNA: TGCAGTGCTAGTAGAATGATCCATGAGCAGTTCTTC.